The 6 T cell receptor beta chains in this list originate from one sample, sequenced in a study of shared clonotypes between healthy human individuals (TCRdb year 2020). The library was built by means of the immunoSEQ multiplex PCR assay. Sourced from immuneACCESS, this table was stored by TCRdb with only in-frame sequences that have V and J called. A share of the clones is absent; for the studies checked, an unresolved V gene accounts for under half, and the remainder has no known explanation. This sample lists approximately 2.5 million clones; around nine tenths were detected once. The ten largest clones capture around 0.15% of the sample. Sequenced material: naive CD4+ T cells sorted from blood. The cell subset or site label of this sample denotes: CD45RA+ positively selected. The origin of the receptors is a man younger than 30 in good health.

The rearrangement joins TRBV19 to TRBJ1-2; D gene uncertain. The CDR3 is 15 amino acids. V gave up 2 bases and J gave up 2 bases, with 12 bases separating them. Germline assignment: CDR1 LNHDA and CDR2 SQIVND (reference sequence). CDR3 region: CASSIFGSLNYGYTF. The CDR3 region has the DNA TGTGCCAGTAGTATATTTGGCAGCCTGAACTATGGCTACACCTTC.

The chain links TRBV30 to TRBJ2-7, with D possibly matching TRBD2 (7 bases). Trimming stripped 3 bases from V and 9 bases from J, with 18 bases between. This CDR3 has 13 residues. CDR1 and CDR2 (germline): GTSNPN, SVGIG (reference sequence). CDR3 residues: CAWSRGGVSGQYF. The DNA for the CDR3 is TGTGCCTGGAGCCGCGGGGGCGTATCAGGGCAGTACTTC.

In its sample, this clone was seen once. This chain's CDR3 is CAISERLDTQYF. The CDR3 nucleotides are TGTGCCATCAGTGAACGACTAGATACGCAGTATTTT. The chain recombines TRBV10-3 with TRBJ2-3; D is unresolved. Trimming pared 3 bases from V and 5 bases from J, leaving 6 bases between. The CDR3 spans 12 residues. Germline values: CDR1 ENHRY, CDR2 SYGVKD.

V is TRBV18 and J is TRBJ2-7, with 8 positions matching TRBD1. CDR1 KGHSH and CDR2 LQKENI come from the germline V gene. This CDR3 is built from 16 residues. J gave up 5 bases and V 5 bases, and 14 bases lay outside the gene matches. The CDR3 DNA sequence: TGTGCCAGCTCAGCTCCTCGTGGGACAGGAGTAGACGAGCAGTACTTC. This codes for CASSAPRGTGVDEQYF.

The chain links TRBV7-2 to TRBJ2-5; no clear D gene. The J call may not be correct, given that the DNA end is closer to TRBJ2-7. CDR1 is SGHTA, CDR2 FQGNSA, per germline. CDR3 length equals 13 residues. As DNA, the CDR3 is TGTGCCAGCAGCTTAGTTTCCAACTACGAGCAGTACTTC. It encodes CASSLVSNYEQYF.

This clone appeared a single time. The CDR3 DNA reads TGTGCCAGCAGTAAAAGCGGAGGGAACTTCGACGAGCAGTACTTC. It codes for CASSKSGGNFDEQYF. The chain uses TRBV2 and TRBJ2-7; the D gene is possibly TRBD2 (6 bases). The CDR3 sequence is 15 residues long. The germline V gene has CDR1 SNHLY and CDR2 FYNNEI. The germline V and J ends were trimmed by 5 bases and 5 bases, with 19 bases remaining between them.